Following are 25 T cell receptor beta chains from one sample sequenced in a study of T cells in tuberculosis. The protocol was immunoSEQ multiplex PCR, while the TCRdb copy is restricted to in-frame clones and leaves out a portion. The sample has 20,000 to 25,000 clones; 80% to 90% are singletons. Sequencing input: PBMCs. The receptors stem from a donor aged 10-29 years with latent tuberculosis or without tuberculosis infection.

The gene calls are TRBV30 and TRBJ2-5, with TRBD2 matching 7 bases. V shed 0 bases, J shed 5 bases, and the junction held 9 bases outside the gene matches. The length of the CDR3 is 15 residues. Germline V gives CDR1 GTSNPN, CDR2 SVGIG (reference sequence). This chain's CDR3 is CAWSVSLAAAETQYF. The CDR3 nucleotides are TGTGCCTGGAGTGTTTCGCTAGCGGCAGCCGAGACCCAGTACTTC.

The V gene is TRBV19, the J gene TRBJ1-6; tentative D call: TRBD1 (5 bases). The length of the CDR3 is 11 residues. V was clipped by 5 bases and J by 13 bases, with 9 bases between them. Germline V gives CDR1 LNHDA, CDR2 SQIVND (reference sequence). CDR3 protein: CASSQGGPLHF. CDR3 DNA: TGTGCCAGTAGTCAGGGTGGTCCCCTCCACTTT.

V gene TRBV27 combines with J gene TRBJ2-2; possibly TRBD1 for D (5 bases). The germline V and J ends were trimmed by 2 bases and 1 base, with 5 bases remaining between them. CDR1 and CDR2 (germline): MNHEY, SMNVEV (reference sequence). CDR3 size: 14 residues. CDR3 in DNA: TGTGCCAGCAGTTTACAGGGGAACACCGGGGAGCTGTTTTTT. This gives the protein CASSLQGNTGELFF.

The chain carries TRBV7-8 and TRBJ1-2; D unresolved. This CDR3 has 18 residues. Trimming shortened V by 1 base and J by 4 bases, and 22 bases separated the two germline ends. The V gene's germline CDR1 is SGHVS and CDR2 FQNEAQ. CDR3 region: CASSLESDPDWARYGYTF. In nucleotides, the CDR3 is TGTGCCAGCAGCTTAGAATCTGATCCCGATTGGGCCCGCTATGGCTACACCTTC.

J is TRBJ1-2 and V is TRBV19; 10 positions match TRBD1. Germline CDR1 is LNHDA and CDR2 is SQIVND (reference sequence). Unmatched junction bases numbered 10, after V lost 9 bases and J lost 3 bases. The CDR3 has 15 residues. CDR3 protein: CASRDRGLGDYGYTF. The CDR3 DNA reads as TGTGCCAGCCGGGACAGGGGATTGGGAGACTATGGCTACACCTTC.

This chain uses TRBV19 with TRBJ2-7, with 12 bases that match TRBD2. This CDR3 is built from 17 residues. The J segment lost 6 bases and the V segment lost 2 bases, leaving 11 bases of the junction unmatched. CDR1 and CDR2 (germline): LNHDA, SQIVND (reference sequence). The CDR3 region is CASSILIASGGASEQYF. For the CDR3, the DNA is TGTGCCAGTAGTATACTAATCGCTAGCGGGGGGGCTTCCGAGCAGTACTTC.

The chain has TRBV2 and TRBJ2-3; a possible D gene is TRBD2 (5 bases). The CDR3 length is 14 residues. The V gene lost 3 bases and the J gene lost 2 bases, with 9 bases spanning the gap. The germline CDR1 and CDR2 sequences are SNHLY and FYNNEI. The CDR3 loop reads CASSDPAATDTQYF. The CDR3, as DNA: TGTGCCAGCAGTGACCCAGCGGCCACAGATACGCAGTATTTT.

The rearrangement uses TRBV10-3 and TRBJ2-3, with D possibly TRBD1 on 5 matching bases. Per germline, CDR1 ENHRY and CDR2 SYGVKD. The ends were cut back, 5 bases at V and 6 bases at J, with 18 bases in the middle. This CDR3 comprises 15 residues. The CDR3 sequence: CAISPQVDGADTQYF. DNA of the CDR3: TGTGCCATCAGTCCGCAGGTAGATGGGGCCGATACGCAGTATTTT.

This chain links TRBV30 with TRBJ2-2, with 8 bases that match TRBD1. The germline V gene has CDR1 GTSNPN and CDR2 SVGIG (reference sequence). This CDR3 region has 19 residues. V dropped 1 base and J dropped 6; count of bases not matched to a gene: 19. The CDR3 coding sequence is TGTGCCTGGAGTGGCCCGTCTAGCAGGGGGCGGATAAAGGCCGGGGAGCTGTTTTTT. Residues: CAWSGPSSRGRIKAGELFF.

V and J are TRBV19 and TRBJ2-5; 11 positions match TRBD2. The CDR3 contains 15 residues. CDR1 and CDR2 (germline): LNHDA, SQIVND (reference sequence). Trimming removed 4 bases from V and 3 bases from J; junction bases left unmatched: 4. The CDR3 bases are TGTGCCAGTAGTAGTAATAGCGGGGGGGAAGAGACCCAGTACTTC. Protein sequence: CASSSNSGGEETQYF.

The J gene is TRBJ2-7, the V gene TRBV5-1; D possibly corresponds to TRBD1 (6 bases). The germline CDR1 and CDR2 sequences are SGHRS and YFSETQ. CDR3 size: 15 residues. Between the trimmed V and J ends, which lost 4 bases and 3 bases, there was a span of 17 bases. CDR3 sequence reads: CASSPFSQDSYEQYF. The DNA of the CDR3 is TGCGCCAGCAGCCCCTTTTCCCAGGACAGCTACGAGCAGTACTTC.

The rearrangement links TRBV6-5 to TRBJ1-3; D is unclear. The germline gives CDR1 MNHEY, CDR2 SVGAGI. This CDR3 spans 16 amino acids. V was pared by 0 bases and J by 3 bases, with 12 bases between. The CDR3 protein is CASSYSKSALGNTIYF. The CDR3 DNA sequence: TGTGCCAGCAGTTACTCGAAATCTGCACTTGGAAACACCATATATTTT.

In regard to this clone: A read error may produce the germline difference seen at one junction end. The V gene is TRBV2, the J gene TRBJ1-6; D ambiguous. Germline CDR1 is SNHLY and CDR2 is FYNNEI. The CDR3 is 14 residues long. CDR3 sequence (DNA): TGTGCCAGCAGCGAAGTCGGTTATAATTCACCCCTCCACTTT. It is translated as CASSEVGYNSPLHF. The complete variable domain, with remaining parts taken from reference TRBV2 and TRBJ1-6, reads EPEVTQTPSHQVTQMGQEVILRCVPISNHLYFYWYRQILGQKVEFLVSFYNNEISEKSEIFDDQFSVERPDGSNFTLKIRSTKLEDSAMYFCASSEVGYNSPLHFGNGTRLTVT.

The CDR3 protein is CASSSQRQPYNSPLHF. CDR3 coding DNA: TGTGCCAGCAGCAGTCAAAGACAGCCCTATAATTCACCCCTCCACTTT. The chain combines TRBV7-2 with TRBJ1-6; maybe TRBD1 (5 bases). The CDR3 is 16 residues long. The germline V and J ends were trimmed by 5 bases and 2 bases, with 13 bases remaining between them. Germline V lookup: CDR1 SGHTA, CDR2 FQGNSA.

The V and J genes are TRBV30 and TRBJ1-5; D gene uncertain. Germline lookup yields CDR1 GTSNPN and CDR2 SVGIG (reference sequence). Deletions cut 2 bases from V and 7 bases from J, with 12 bases between. The CDR3 length is 13 residues. The CDR3 protein is CAWSLGGGQPQHF. CDR3 DNA sequence: TGTGCCTGGAGTCTTGGCGGCGGACAGCCCCAGCATTTT. The whole variable domain, filled in from reference TRBV30 and TRBJ1-5, reads SQTIHQWPATLVQPVGSPLSLECTVEGTSNPNLYWYRQAAGRGLQLLFYSVGIGQISSEVPQNLSASRPQDRQFILSSKKLLLSDSGFYLCAWSLGGGQPQHFGDGTRLSIL.

The gene calls are TRBV6-6 and TRBJ2-1; 15 bases fit TRBD2. The CDR3 is made up of 15 amino acids. CDR1 MNHNY and CDR2 SVGAGI come from the germline V gene (reference sequence). Unmatched junction bases numbered 5, after V lost 5 bases and J lost 9 bases. This CDR3 reads CASSRTSGGAGEQFF. As DNA, the CDR3 is TGTGCCAGCAGTCGGACTAGCGGGGGGGCTGGTGAGCAGTTCTTC.

J is TRBJ1-5 and V is TRBV11-3; 7 positions agree with TRBD1. Unmatched junction bases numbered 2, after V lost 1 base and J lost 2 bases. CDR3 length: 15 residues. In germline, CDR1 is SGHNT, CDR2 YENEEA. CDR3 loop: CASSLGQGGNQPQHF. The CDR3 region has the DNA TGTGCCAGCAGCTTAGGACAGGGTGGCAATCAGCCCCAGCATTTT.

J is TRBJ2-1 and V is TRBV30; TRBD1 is a possible D gene (5 bases). CDR1 and CDR2 from the germline V gene are GTSNPN and SVGIG (reference sequence). The CDR3 consists of 13 residues. V was trimmed by 0 bases and J by 8 bases, leaving 11 bases between them. DNA for the CDR3: TGTGCCTGGAGTGTACAAGTAGGGGATGAGCAGTTCTTC. Translating it yields CAWSVQVGDEQFF.

The chain couples TRBV5-1 to TRBJ1-2; the match to TRBD1 covers 8 bases. Germline CDR1 is SGHRS and CDR2 is YFSETQ. V gave up 3 bases and J gave up 8 bases; unmatched junction bases: 6. CDR3 length: 13 residues. CDR3 DNA sequence: TGCGCCAGCAGCTCTGGACAGGGAGACGGCTACACCTTC. This codes for CASSSGQGDGYTF.

The V call is TRBV15, the J call TRBJ1-2; D gene ambiguous. The CDR3 consists of 12 residues. The germline V gene has CDR1 LNHNV and CDR2 YYDKDF (reference sequence). V was cut by 8 bases and J by 2 bases, with 9 bases left in between. CDR3 loop: CATSGSNYGYTF. For the CDR3, the DNA is TGTGCCACCTCGGGTTCAAACTATGGCTACACCTTC.

The chain recombines TRBV30 with TRBJ1-1; D ambiguous. Germline CDR1 and CDR2: GTSNPN and SVGIG (reference sequence). Trimming cost V 5 bases and J 5 bases, with 21 bases left between them. CDR3 size: 15 residues. The CDR3 region is CAWARGGRGGTEAFF. Here the CDR3 DNA reads TGTGCCTGGGCTCGTGGCGGTCGAGGAGGAACTGAAGCTTTCTTT.

The gene calls are TRBV9 and TRBJ2-3; 9 bases map to TRBD2. J gave up 4 bases and V 3 bases, and 9 bases lay outside the gene matches. The CDR3 consists of 16 residues. Germline lookup yields CDR1 SGDLS and CDR2 YYNGEE. CDR3 DNA: TGTGCCAGCAGCGCTCATGGGCGGGGGGGATCAGATACGCAGTATTTT. Translating gives CASSAHGRGGSDTQYF.

The chain combines TRBV15 with TRBJ1-1, with a possible D match to TRBD1 (6 bases). Germline lookup yields CDR1 LNHNV and CDR2 YYDKDF (reference sequence). Trimming stripped 3 bases from V and 11 bases from J, with 19 bases between. This CDR3 comprises 14 residues. In DNA, the CDR3 is TGTGCCACCAGCAGGGAACCTACGACAGGCGGTGCTTTCTTT. The encoded protein is CATSREPTTGGAFF.

The CDR3 sequence: CASSTLTSGAYEQYF. CDR3 DNA sequence: TGTGCCAGTAGTACCCTGACTAGCGGGGCATACGAGCAGTACTTC. The rearrangement links TRBV19 to TRBJ2-7, with 11 bases lining up with TRBD2. The V gene's germline CDR1 is LNHDA and CDR2 SQIVND (reference sequence). J lost 4 bases, V lost 4 bases, and 6 bases had no gene match. This CDR3 is built from 15 residues.

V usage is TRBV5-1 and J usage is TRBJ2-5; D unclear. V was trimmed by 4 bases and J by 5 bases, leaving 15 bases between them. Germline V gene data show CDR1 as SGHRS and CDR2 as YFSETQ. This CDR3 spans 14 amino acids. The CDR3 DNA follows: TGCGCCAGCAGCCCAGGAACGGCTCGGGAGACCCAGTACTTC. Its protein product is CASSPGTARETQYF.